These T cell receptor beta chains were read from a single sample in a study of blood T cell repertoires in COVID-19. TCRdb's copy holds only in-frame clones and misses some; the assay was immunoSEQ multiplex PCR. The sample yields over 200,000 clones, approximately 84% seen once. The specimen was peripheral blood. These receptors all stem from a man in his fifties or sixties with active or convalescent COVID-19. Each CDR3 is given with its conserved first and last residue. D genes are given only for firm matches.

V	J	D	CDR3
TRBV4-2	TRBJ2-3	.	CASSQDQVSGYTDTQYF
TRBV18	TRBJ2-3	TRBD1	CASSPRGQSTDTQYF
TRBV15	TRBJ2-1	TRBD2	CATSRDSGTSSYNEQFF
TRBV19	TRBJ1-1	.	CASSLDSGPNTEAFF
TRBV19	TRBJ1-5	.	CASSIEADTSWGQPQHF
TRBV11-3	TRBJ2-2	.	CASSLDSRGTGELFF
TRBV5-5	TRBJ2-7	.	CASSLASTALYEQYF
TRBV3-1/TRBV3-2	TRBJ1-4	.	CASSPGGSHEKLFF
TRBV4-1	TRBJ1-2	.	CASSQDGEGRGYTF
TRBV20-1	TRBJ1-1	.	CSASVTTEAFF
TRBV2	TRBJ2-5	.	CASSEDRTGKTQYF
TRBV25-1	TRBJ2-2	.	CASSEGGRANTGELFF
TRBV7-2	TRBJ2-7	TRBD2	CASSLLRGSSYEQYF
TRBV30	TRBJ1-3	.	CAWSGTDSGNTIYF
TRBV19	TRBJ1-2	.	CASSIGTGNYGYTF
TRBV7-2	TRBJ2-3	.	CASSAKQTRATQYF
TRBV4-1	TRBJ1-1	TRBD1	CASSHPGQGVLIAEAFF
TRBV5-1	TRBJ1-1	TRBD1	CASKRTGNTEAFF
TRBV4-1	TRBJ2-3	TRBD2	CASGPSGGPLAQYF
TRBV5-4	TRBJ1-6	.	CASSLRGGLSNSPLHF
TRBV4-2	TRBJ2-1	TRBD2	CASRFGAGDPYNEQFF
TRBV11-3	TRBJ2-5	TRBD2	CASSLGGGQETQYF
TRBV5-1	TRBJ1-2	.	CASSLGALSNYGYTF
TRBV28	TRBJ2-3	TRBD1	CASSPRQGKDTQYF
TRBV5-5	TRBJ2-1	.	CASSWRDNEQFF
TRBV6-5	TRBJ2-7	TRBD1	CASRAGTGLEQYF
TRBV28	TRBJ2-5	TRBD2	CATHSSRGGQYF
TRBV19	TRBJ1-5	TRBD1	CASSIGQGGQPQHF
TRBV3-1/TRBV3-2	TRBJ1-2	.	CASSQGGIQYGYTF
TRBV7-8	TRBJ2-7	.	CASSLGHANTIKYF
TRBV3-1/TRBV3-2	TRBJ2-5	TRBD2	CASSQEVAGARETQYF
TRBV5-1	TRBJ1-6	TRBD1	CASSIGQGAQGPLHF
TRBV5-1	TRBJ2-4	TRBD1	CASSSPGQGDQNIQYF
TRBV5-1	TRBJ1-1	.	CASSLASVGTEAFF
TRBV11-3	TRBJ2-1	TRBD1	CASSLGAGGHNEQFF
TRBV9	TRBJ1-1	.	CASSPRGHQNTEAFF
TRBV7-7	TRBJ2-2	TRBD2	CASSKLAGGLNTGELFF
TRBV19	TRBJ2-2	.	CASNGGSNTGELFF
TRBV7-3	TRBJ2-5	TRBD2	CASSSGLPPETQYF
TRBV7-9	TRBJ1-1	TRBD1	CASSLTGGTEAFF
TRBV5-1	TRBJ2-3	TRBD2	CASSSSPGGTDTQYF
TRBV28	TRBJ1-2	.	CASSLTGYGYTF
TRBV7-2	TRBJ1-4	.	CASSLKFDEKLFF
TRBV10-3	TRBJ1-2	.	CAIRGTGDGYTF
TRBV5-8	TRBJ1-5	.	CASSLSGYSQPQHF
TRBV7-9	TRBJ1-2	TRBD1	CASSRDRGLGYGYTF
TRBV27	TRBJ1-6	.	CASRDSSYNSPLHF
TRBV6-5	TRBJ2-7	.	CASSYSRFPSYEQYF
TRBV10-2	TRBJ1-2	TRBD1	CASSATGDYMGGYTF
TRBV3-1/TRBV3-2	TRBJ1-2	.	CASSQAGQSRGDGYTF
TRBV2	TRBJ1-1	TRBD1	CASSSPDRAEAFF
TRBV9	TRBJ2-1	.	CASSSQGGLTLYNEQFF
TRBV7-2	TRBJ2-5	.	CASSLDVGTQGTQYF
TRBV6-5	TRBJ1-5	TRBD1	CASSFRQGSRPQHF
TRBV7-8	TRBJ1-2	.	CASSLESPTNYGYTF
TRBV3-1/TRBV3-2	TRBJ2-5	.	CASSQGGPWQETQYF